The entry that follows covers one TCR beta chain sequence. The sample belongs to a study of shared clonotypes between healthy human individuals. The method was immunoSEQ multiplex PCR; TCRdb's version includes in-frame clones alone and lacks a portion of them. This sample has about 580,000 clones; 95% to 98% occur once, and the top ten carry 0.3%. The naive CD8 population came from CD45RO-negative cells selected for CCR7, without terminally differentiated effector memory CD45RA+ cells. The sequence came from a man aged 25-40 years in good health. Source material: naive CD8+ T cells sorted from blood.

The CDR3 spells CASSYSKSQPQHF. CDR3 sequence (DNA): TGTGCCAGCAGTTACAGTAAATCACAGCCCCAGCATTTT. This sequence joins TRBV6-5 and TRBJ1-5; D unresolved. Between the trimmed V and J ends, which lost 2 bases and 7 bases, there was a span of 9 bases. The CDR3 spans 13 residues. The germline CDR1 and CDR2 sequences are MNHEY and SVGAGI.